Below are 21 T cell receptor beta chains sequenced from a single sample in a study of tumor-infiltrating lymphocytes in primary liver carcinoma. The investigators made TCR beta cDNA from about 500 ng total RNA, using a constant-region primer. Slightly modified ARM-PCR, run as three nested multiplex PCR rounds, produced the TCR beta libraries. Two initial PCR rounds of around 10 cycles each paired TRBV1-TRBV30 forward primers with a C-beta reverse primer. One entry per CDR3 protein results from TCRdb running MiXCR on the multiplex PCR reads. The sample includes 60,000 or so distinct CDR3 sequences, 55% to 75% of them seen just once. Without any cell sorting, roughly 17-31 mg of bulk tissue yielded co-extracted RNA and DNA. Sequencing was carried out using liver tumor tissue from sampling region 2. The sample's subset: tumor region T2, inferior pole. The receptors were gathered from a man aged 40-49 years with primary liver carcinoma and hepatitis B virus infection.

Comments on this clonotype: This sequence may be a read error, since a much larger clone differs from it by one base. This rearrangement joins TRBV14 to TRBJ1-4; D is possibly TRBD1 (5 bases). Germline CDR1 reads SGHDN; CDR2 reads FVKESK. CDR3 length: 15 residues. Here the CDR3 DNA reads TGTGCCTGCAGCCAAAGTTTCGGGGCCTTCGCTTCACTGTTTTTT. Its translation: CACSQSFGAFASLFF.

The rearrangement links TRBV12-3 or TRBV12-4 to TRBJ1-5, with D perhaps TRBD1 (5 bases). The CDR3 is made up of 15 amino acids. V was cut by 7 bases and J by 4 bases, with 17 bases left in between. CDR3 sequence: CASTWGTEINQPQHF. The DNA of the CDR3 is TGTGCCAGCACGTGGGGCACGGAAATAAATCAGCCCCAGCATTTT.

The genes are TRBV29-1 and TRBJ2-5, with 12 bases fitting TRBD2. With V trimmed by 5 bases and J by 5 bases, 9 bases remained unmatched. This CDR3 has 15 amino acids. Germline V lookup: CDR1 SQVTM, CDR2 ANQGSEA. The CDR3 region is CSVLTSGSWAETQYF. Here the CDR3 DNA reads TGCAGCGTTCTGACTAGCGGGAGTTGGGCGGAGACCCAGTACTTC. The full variable domain, in which reference TRBV29-1 and TRBJ2-5 provide the parts outside the CDR3, is SAVISQKPSRDICQRGTSLTIQCQVDSQVTMMFWYRQQPGQSLTLIATANQGSEATYESGFVIDKFPISRPNLTFSTLTVSNMSPEDSSIYLCSVLTSGSWAETQYFGPGTRLLVL.

Comment on this clonotype: The junction differs from germline at one of its ends, possibly a read error. The chain is built from TRBV28 and TRBJ2-5, with D possibly matching TRBD1 (6 bases). The CDR3 extends over 14 amino acids. CDR1 and CDR2 (germline): MDHEN, SYDVKM. The CDR3 is CASSFFDRRGTHYF. CDR3 in DNA: TGTGCCAGCAGTTTCTTTGACAGGCGAGGGACCCACTACTTC.

At least ten counts were recorded for this clonotype. V and J are TRBV28 and TRBJ2-7; 14 bases are shared with TRBD2. The germline gives CDR1 MDHEN, CDR2 SYDVKM. The CDR3 has 18 residues. Unmatched junction bases numbered 8, after V lost 2 bases and J lost 2 bases. The CDR3 is CASSLLLGLAGETYEQYF. CDR3 coding DNA: TGTGCCAGCAGTTTACTCTTGGGACTAGCGGGAGAAACCTACGAGCAGTACTTC. The full variable domain, with the rest looked up from reference TRBV28 and TRBJ2-7, is DVKVTQSSRYLVKRTGEKVFLECVQDMDHENMFWYRQDPGLGLRLIYFSYDVKMKEKGDIPEGYSVSREKKERFSLILESASTNQTSMYLCASSLLLGLAGETYEQYFGPGTRLTVT.

In regard to this clonotype: At one of its ends the junction is not consistent with the germline gene, which may arise from a read error. The chain employs TRBV5-4 and TRBJ1-2, with D maybe TRBD1 (5 bases). The CDR3 totals 14 residues. Germline V lookup: CDR1 SGHNT, CDR2 YYREEE (reference sequence). The CDR3 loop is CTSSLGRGSYGYTF. For the CDR3, the DNA is TGTACCAGCAGCTTGGGAAGGGGTTCCTATGGCTACACCTTC.

The table lists this clonotype with a count of one. No conserved phenylalanine or tryptophan is present at the end of the CDR3, so a read error is the likely explanation. The DNA is omitted, as the CDR3 cannot be located on it reliably, and the CDR3 follows TCRdb's listing. The chain uses TRBV11-1 and TRBJ1-1. The CDR3 adds up to 15 amino acids, both ends counted. Germline V CDR1 and CDR2: SGHAT, FQDESV (reference sequence). The CDR3 protein is CANSAGLSMITETFI.

The rearrangement joins TRBV11-2 to TRBJ1-4; 8 bases agree with TRBD1. The CDR3 is 15 amino acids. V lost 4 bases, J lost 7 bases, and 8 bases stayed unmatched. Germline CDR1 reads SGHAT; CDR2 reads FQNNGV. CDR3 amino acids: CASSSTGQGGEKLFF. Written as DNA, the CDR3 is TGTGCCAGCAGCTCAACTGGACAGGGCGGTGAAAAACTGTTTTTT. Complete variable domain (other parts from reference TRBV11-2 and TRBJ1-4): EAGVAQSPRYKIIEKRQSVAFWCNPISGHATLYWYQQILGQGPKLLIQFQNNGVVDDSQLPKDRFSAERLKGVDSTLKIQPAKLEDSAVYLCASSSTGQGGEKLFFGSGTQLSVL.

This clonotype was counted a few times. At one end, the junction sequence differs from germline, possibly due to a read error. This rearrangement joins TRBV6-2 or TRBV6-3 to TRBJ2-7; possibly TRBD1 for D (5 bases). From germline, CDR1 is MNHEY and CDR2 SVGEGT. This CDR3 spans 13 amino acids. CDR3 bases: TGTCCCAGCAGCAGGGTAAGGTACGACGAGCAGTACTTC. Residues: CPSSRVRYDEQYF.

Comment on this clonotype: One junction end does not reproduce the germline sequence, and a read error may be involved. The J gene is TRBJ2-5, the V gene TRBV29-1, with D possibly matching TRBD1 (6 bases). The CDR3 totals 13 residues. The germline CDR1 and CDR2 sequences are SQVTM and ANQGSEA. Written as DNA, the CDR3 is TGCAGCGGACTTGCCCAGGGGATGGAGACCCAATACTTC. Protein sequence: CSGLAQGMETQYF.

In its sample, this clonotype was seen a few times. Given a much more abundant clone one base away, this may be a read error. The chain links TRBV5-1 to TRBJ2-3; D is perhaps TRBD1 (5 bases). This CDR3 is built from 13 residues. Looked up from germline, CDR1 is SGHRS and CDR2 is YFSETQ. CDR3 nucleotide sequence: TGCACCAGCAGCACGGACACGACAGATACGCAGTATTTT. The encoded protein is CTSSTDTTDTQYF. Full variable domain (remainder filled in from reference TRBV5-1 and TRBJ2-3): KAGVTQTPRYLIKTRGQQVTLSCSPISGHRSVSWYQQTPGQGLQFLFEYFSETQRNKGNFPGRFSGRQFSNSRSEMNVSTLELGDSALYLCTSSTDTTDTQYFGPGTRLTVL.

This clonotype was recorded a few times. An end of the junction does not agree with germline; a read error may underlie this. V and J are TRBV6-2 or TRBV6-3 and TRBJ2-7, with unresolved D. Per the germline V gene, CDR1 is MNHEY and CDR2 is SVGEGT. This CDR3 spans 16 amino acids. Here the CDR3 reads CANSSGRSRSSYEQYF. CDR3 in DNA: TGTGCCAACAGTAGTGGGCGGAGCCGCAGCTCCTACGAGCAGTACTTC.

About this clonotype itself: Compared with germline, one end of the junction differs, possibly owing to a read error. V and J are TRBV14 and TRBJ2-7; D remains unclear. The CDR3 covers 13 residues. Germline CDR1 reads SGHDN; CDR2 reads FVKESK. For the CDR3, the DNA is TGTACCAGCAGCCAAGTACCTCGTCACGAGCAGTACTTC. This encodes CTSSQVPRHEQYF.

Concerning this clonotype: A junction end diverges from the germline sequence, so it may reflect a read error. This chain connects TRBV4-2 to TRBJ1-1, with TRBD1 identical over 8 bases. Germline-derived CDR1 and CDR2 are LGHNA and YNFKEQ. This CDR3 is built from 17 residues. CDR3 nucleotide sequence: TGTGCCAGCAGCCACGAGTACGGACAGGGTTTTTGGACTGTAGCTTCCTTT. Translating it yields CASSHEYGQGFWTVASF.

This clonotype showed up many times. V gene TRBV6-2 or TRBV6-3 combines with J gene TRBJ1-2; no firm D call. The CDR3 consists of 11 residues. Trimming stripped 5 bases from V and 7 bases from J, with 8 bases between. Germline CDR1 and CDR2: MNHEY and SVGEGT. The CDR3 region has the DNA TGTGCCAGCAGTCTCCGCGGTGGCTACACCTTC. This translates into CASSLRGGYTF.

The chain carries TRBV11-2 and TRBJ2-5; 9 bases match TRBD1. Per germline, CDR1 SGHAT and CDR2 FQNNGV. V trimming: 2 bases; J trimming: 8 bases; junction bases outside the gene matches: 12. The CDR3 spans 16 residues. CDR3 nucleotides: TGTGCCAGCAGCTTAACAACAGGGGGCTCGGGTGATACCCAGTACTTC. Translation: CASSLTTGGSGDTQYF.

The CDR3 here is CASTLRDRSDMDAEAFF. The CDR3 DNA reads TGTGCCAGCACTCTCCGGGACAGGAGCGACATGGACGCTGAAGCTTTCTTT. The chain has TRBV12-3 or TRBV12-4 and TRBJ1-1, with 8 bases fitting TRBD1. V lost 7 bases, J lost 6 bases, and 19 bases stayed unmatched. The CDR3 has 17 amino acids.

As to this clonotype: A junction end diverges from the germline sequence, so it may reflect a read error. The chain combines TRBV6-5 with TRBJ2-3; TRBD2 matches at 7 bases. Germline V gene lookup returns CDR1 MNHEY and CDR2 SVGAGI. This CDR3 comprises 17 residues. This CDR3 reads CDSHEVDGRKETDTQYF. For the CDR3, the DNA is TGTGACAGCCACGAAGTGGACGGGAGGAAGGAGACAGATACGCAGTATTTT.

As regards this clonotype: One junction end does not reproduce the germline sequence, and a read error may be involved. This chain connects TRBV11-1 to TRBJ2-3; 8 bases match TRBD2. The CDR3 contains 16 residues. Germline V CDR1 and CDR2: SGHAT, FQDESV (reference sequence). The CDR3 bases are TGTCCCAGCAGCAAGGAACTAGCGGTTAGCACATATACGCAGTATTTT. Its translation is CPSSKELAVSTYTQYF. The whole variable domain, filled in from reference TRBV11-1 and TRBJ2-3, reads EAEVAQSPRYKITEKSQAVAFWCDPISGHATLYWYRQILGQGPELLVQFQDESVVDDSQLPKDRFSAERLKGVDSTLKIQPAELGDSAMYLCPSSKELAVSTYTQYFGPGTRLTVL.

This clonotype was recorded many times. The chain has TRBV6-5 and TRBJ2-7; 10 positions agree with TRBD2. The trim removed 4 bases at V and 6 bases at J, leaving 6 bases unmatched. CDR1 and CDR2 from the germline V gene are MNHEY and SVGAGI. The CDR3 is 14 residues long. The CDR3 reads CASSSSAGGGEQYF. The CDR3 nucleotides read TGTGCCAGCAGTTCTTCAGCGGGAGGGGGCGAGCAGTACTTC.

Note on this clonotype: The junction departs from germline at one end; a sequencing error may be responsible. The rearrangement uses TRBV11-1 and TRBJ2-4, with 13 bases aligning to TRBD2. The CDR3 runs to 17 residues. Germline lookup yields CDR1 SGHAT and CDR2 FQDESV (reference sequence). CDR3 in amino acids: CASIFPGTSGTKDIQYF. The DNA of the CDR3 is TGCGCCAGCATCTTTCCCGGGACTAGCGGGACCAAAGACATTCAGTACTTC.